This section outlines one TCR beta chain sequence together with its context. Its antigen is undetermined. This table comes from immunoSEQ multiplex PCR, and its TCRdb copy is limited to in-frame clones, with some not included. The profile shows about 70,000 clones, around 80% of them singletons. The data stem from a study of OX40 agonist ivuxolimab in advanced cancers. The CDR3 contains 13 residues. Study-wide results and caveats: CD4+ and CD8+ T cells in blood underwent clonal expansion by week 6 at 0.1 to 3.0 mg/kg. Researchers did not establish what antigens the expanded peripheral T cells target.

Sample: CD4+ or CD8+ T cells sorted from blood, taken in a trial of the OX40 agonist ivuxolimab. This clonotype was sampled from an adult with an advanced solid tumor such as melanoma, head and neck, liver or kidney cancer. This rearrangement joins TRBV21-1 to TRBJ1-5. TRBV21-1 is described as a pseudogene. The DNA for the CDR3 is TGTGCCAGTATATTTAGGGAGAATCAGCCCCAGCATTTT. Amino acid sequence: CASIFRENQPQHF.